This T cell receptor (beta chain) was sequenced in a study of blood T cell repertoires in COVID-19. Sequencing was performed with immunoSEQ multiplex PCR; in TCRdb, only in-frame clones are kept and a portion is missing. The table has roughly 130,000 clones, more than 75% seen once. This sequence originates from a man in his fifties or sixties with COVID-19, enrolled during active disease. Material: peripheral blood.

In DNA form, the CDR3 reads TGTGCCACCAGTGATTTGTCGGGAGGGCCGGGTACGCAGTATTTT. Translated, it gives CATSDLSGGPGTQYF. The chain has TRBV24-1 and TRBJ2-3; the match to TRBD2 covers 8 bases. Unmatched junction bases numbered 6, after V lost 0 bases and J lost 8 bases. Germline assignment: CDR1 KGHDR and CDR2 SFDVKD. CDR3 length equals 15 residues.